A selection of T cell receptor beta chains follows, all from one sample in a study of post-analysis software for immune sequencing data. Using its own MiXCR run on the PCR reads, TCRdb lists one record per CDR3 protein. This sample has roughly 540,000 distinct CDR3 sequences; 34% occur once, and the top ten carry less than 6%. Sequencing input: blood. These receptors all stem from a girl younger than 18 with multiple sclerosis. Both conserved end residues are part of each CDR3. The order of the fields is V gene, D gene, CDR3 protein. A D gene is named only where the DNA matches it firmly.

V: TRBV4-1; D: NA; CDR3: CASSQDSGGQLSSGANVLTF
V: TRBV3-1; D: NA; CDR3: CASSQEIRRGGTYEQYF
V: TRBV6-1; D: NA; CDR3: CASRGLGGNQPQHF
V: TRBV5-1; D: NA; CDR3: CASSLEGRGRYF
V: TRBV20-1; D: TRBD2; CDR3: CSASGLAGPYEQYF
V: TRBV11-2; D: TRBD1; CDR3: CASSSTGLDPYNEQFF
V: TRBV4-1; D: NA; CDR3: CASSPGTGGDGYTF
V: TRBV6-1; D: NA; CDR3: CASSEVGGEQYF
V: TRBV11-1; D: NA; CDR3: CASSLTDSHNYGYTF
V: TRBV18; D: NA; CDR3: CASSYGTPSSYNEQFF
V: TRBV10-3; D: NA; CDR3: CAIKYEGGDDTQYF
V: TRBV28; D: TRBD1; CDR3: CASSQRGPGVGTEAFF
V: TRBV5-6; D: NA; CDR3: CASSLATDYYGYTF
V: TRBV11-2; D: NA; CDR3: CASSFGTLREQYF
V: TRBV14; D: NA; CDR3: CASSQDRTGNEQFF
V: TRBV5-1; D: NA; CDR3: CASSFGGPDNSPLHF
V: TRBV7-2; D: TRBD2; CDR3: CASSRGGASRRQFF
V: TRBV4-1; D: TRBD1; CDR3: CASSLIRDSGNTIYF
V: TRBV9; D: NA; CDR3: CASSEGGAKNIQYF
V: TRBV6-6; D: NA; CDR3: CASSDSSQETQYF
V: TRBV5-1; D: NA; CDR3: CASTGAGATQYF
V: TRBV29-1; D: TRBD1; CDR3: CSARKGTAQAQYF
V: TRBV5-1; D: NA; CDR3: CASSLRFDEKLFF
V: TRBV5-1; D: NA; CDR3: CASSLAGVGSPRQETQYF
V: TRBV6-6; D: TRBD1; CDR3: CASSPIPSFDRGAEAFF
V: TRBV11-2; D: NA; CDR3: CASSLGTTGPADTQYF
V: TRBV7-9; D: NA; CDR3: CASSSERLSNTEAFF
V: TRBV4-1; D: NA; CDR3: CASSQHMMGNTIYF
V: TRBV5-1; D: TRBD2; CDR3: CASSPTGIAGGSQSEQFF
V: TRBV4-2; D: TRBD2; CDR3: CASSPWRGGGDTQYF
V: TRBV20-1; D: TRBD2; CDR3: CSASGGRINSGANVLTF
V: TRBV20-1; D: TRBD1; CDR3: CSASPIFRDRGGGYTF
V: TRBV20-1; D: TRBD2; CDR3: CSPRDRPGLAGAPYEQYF
V: TRBV5-1; D: TRBD2; CDR3: CASSLGPAGVYNEQFF
V: TRBV10-3; D: TRBD2; CDR3: CAISAGLAGADTQYF
V: TRBV15; D: NA; CDR3: CATGRVVGGVADTQYF
V: TRBV5-4; D: TRBD1; CDR3: CASSPGQASGANVLTF
V: TRBV20-1; D: NA; CDR3: CSARPTGTPDNIQYF
V: TRBV7-9; D: TRBD1; CDR3: CASSLDRGLGSYGYTF
V: TRBV20-1; D: TRBD1; CDR3: CSYRTGGFNQPQHF
V: TRBV6-1; D: TRBD1; CDR3: CASSWGQGVRTEAFF
V: TRBV20-1; D: NA; CDR3: CSAIPLALVEETQYF
V: TRBV5-8; D: NA; CDR3: CASSFAGVGQYF
V: TRBV5-1; D: NA; CDR3: CASSPEGYPYEQYF
V: TRBV25-1; D: NA; CDR3: CASSELVQAHFNQPQHF
V: TRBV2; D: TRBD2; CDR3: CASSDQAGLAKNIQYF
V: TRBV7-3; D: TRBD1; CDR3: CASSLDRGHGNEQFF
V: TRBV29-1; D: TRBD1; CDR3: CSVEDLRGQTLTGYTF
V: TRBV29-1; D: NA; CDR3: CSAGVWDEQFF
V: TRBV10-3; D: NA; CDR3: CAISERGSNTEAFF
V: TRBV7-3; D: NA; CDR3: CASSLQRGTGVNEQFF
V: TRBV5-5; D: NA; CDR3: CASSLPRDYNEQFF
V: TRBV20-1; D: TRBD2; CDR3: CSARSLAGSSYNEQFF
V: TRBV5-1; D: TRBD1; CDR3: CASRSHGTVYEQYF
V: TRBV20-1; D: NA; CDR3: CSAREPGHLTQYF